The clone carrying this TCR beta chain was counted at least ten times. Transcripts of RNA were the source for amplifying TCR beta CDR3 regions. An initial RT-PCR round employing HTBI primers preceded a second-round multiplex PCR. Via MiXCR, TCRdb re-called the multiplex PCR reads, giving one row per CDR3 protein. This table holds approximately 380,000 distinct CDR3 sequences, about 21% found once. The sample is drawn from a study of Graves' ophthalmopathy and Graves' hyperthyroidism. Germline V gene lookup returns CDR1 KGHSH and CDR2 LQKENI. V gave up 3 bases and J gave up 7 bases; unmatched junction bases: 3. The CDR3 length is 15 residues.

Sequenced material: peripheral blood. V is TRBV18 and J is TRBJ2-4; 13 nucleotides match TRBD2. This receptor was obtained from a woman younger than 35 with stable Graves' hyperthyroidism. The CDR3 here is CASSPGTSGANIQYF. CDR3 coding DNA: TGTGCCAGCTCACCGGGGACTAGCGGGGCGAACATTCAGTACTTC.